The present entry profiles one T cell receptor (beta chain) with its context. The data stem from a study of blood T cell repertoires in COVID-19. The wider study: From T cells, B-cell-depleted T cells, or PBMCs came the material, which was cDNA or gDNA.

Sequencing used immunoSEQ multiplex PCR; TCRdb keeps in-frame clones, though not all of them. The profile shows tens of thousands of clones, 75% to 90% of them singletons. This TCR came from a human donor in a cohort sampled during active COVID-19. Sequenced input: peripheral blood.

CDR3 protein: CSASWTGLYGETQYF. The CDR3 DNA reads as TGCAGTGCTAGTTGGACAGGGCTGTACGGAGAGACCCAGTACTTC. The chain joins TRBV20-1 to TRBJ2-5; 8 nucleotides agree with TRBD1. The V gene's germline CDR1 is DFQATT and CDR2 SNEGSKA (reference sequence). V shed 3 bases, J shed 4 bases, and the junction held 10 bases outside the gene matches. CDR3 size: 15 residues.